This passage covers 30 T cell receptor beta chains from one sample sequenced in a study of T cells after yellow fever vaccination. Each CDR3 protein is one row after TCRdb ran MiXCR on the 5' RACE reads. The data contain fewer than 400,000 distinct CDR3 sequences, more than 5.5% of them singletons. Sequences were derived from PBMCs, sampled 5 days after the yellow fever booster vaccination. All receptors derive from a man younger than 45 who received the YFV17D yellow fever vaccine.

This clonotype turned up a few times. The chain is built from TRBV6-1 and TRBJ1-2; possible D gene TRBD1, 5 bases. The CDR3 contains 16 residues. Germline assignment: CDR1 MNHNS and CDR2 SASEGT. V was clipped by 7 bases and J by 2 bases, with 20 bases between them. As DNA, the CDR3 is TGTGCCAGCAAACCCTCCGGGGGGGGACCAAACTATGGCTACACCTTC. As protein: CASKPSGGGPNYGYTF.

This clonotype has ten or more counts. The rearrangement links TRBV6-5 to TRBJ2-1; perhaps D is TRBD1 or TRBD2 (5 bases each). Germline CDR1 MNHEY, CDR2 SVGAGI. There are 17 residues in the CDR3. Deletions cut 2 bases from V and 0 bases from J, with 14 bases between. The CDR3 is CASSYGTGISSYNEQFF. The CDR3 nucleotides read TGTGCCAGCAGTTACGGGACGGGTATCAGCTCCTACAATGAGCAGTTCTTC.

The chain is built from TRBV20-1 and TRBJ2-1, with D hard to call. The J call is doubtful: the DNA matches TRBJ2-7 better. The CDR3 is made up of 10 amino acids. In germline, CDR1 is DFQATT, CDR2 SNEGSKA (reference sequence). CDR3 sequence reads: CSGSDNEQYF. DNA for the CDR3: TGCAGTGGCAGTGACAATGAGCAGTACTTC.

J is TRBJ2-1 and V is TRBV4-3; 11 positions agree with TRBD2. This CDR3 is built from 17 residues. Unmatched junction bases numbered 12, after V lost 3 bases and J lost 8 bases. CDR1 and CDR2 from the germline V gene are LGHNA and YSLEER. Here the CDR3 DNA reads TGCGCCAGCAGCCAGAACTTACTAGCGGGAGTGACAGATGAGCAGTTCTTC. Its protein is CASSQNLLAGVTDEQFF.

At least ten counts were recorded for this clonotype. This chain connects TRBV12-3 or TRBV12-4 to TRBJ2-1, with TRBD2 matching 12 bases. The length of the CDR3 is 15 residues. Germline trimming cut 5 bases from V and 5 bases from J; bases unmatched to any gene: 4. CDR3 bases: TGTGCCAGCAGTCCCTGGACTAGCGGGGACAATGAGCAGTTCTTC. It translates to CASSPWTSGDNEQFF.

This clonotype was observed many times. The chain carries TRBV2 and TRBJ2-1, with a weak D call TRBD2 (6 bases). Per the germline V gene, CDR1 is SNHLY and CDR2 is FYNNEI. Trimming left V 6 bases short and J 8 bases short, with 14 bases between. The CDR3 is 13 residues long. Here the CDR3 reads CASRSGPGDEQFF. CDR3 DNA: TGTGCCAGCAGGAGCGGGCCGGGCGATGAGCAGTTCTTC. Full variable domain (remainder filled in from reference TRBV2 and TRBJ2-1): EPEVTQTPSHQVTQMGQEVILRCVPISNHLYFYWYRQILGQKVEFLVSFYNNEISEKSEIFDDQFSVERPDGSNFTLKIRSTKLEDSAMYFCASRSGPGDEQFFGPGTRLTVL.

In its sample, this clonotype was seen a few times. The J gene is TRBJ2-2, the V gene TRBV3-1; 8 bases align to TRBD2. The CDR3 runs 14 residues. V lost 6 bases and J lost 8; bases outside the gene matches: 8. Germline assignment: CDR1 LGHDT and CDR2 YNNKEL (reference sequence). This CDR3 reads CASSYSGATGELFF. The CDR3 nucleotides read TGTGCCAGCAGTTATAGCGGGGCAACGGGGGAGCTGTTTTTT. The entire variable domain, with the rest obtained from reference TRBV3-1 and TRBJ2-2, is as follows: DTAVSQTPKYLVTQMGNDKSIKCEQNLGHDTMYWYKQDSKKFLKIMFSYNNKELIINETVPNRFSPKSPDKAHLNLHINSLELGDSAVYFCASSYSGATGELFFGEGSRLTVL.

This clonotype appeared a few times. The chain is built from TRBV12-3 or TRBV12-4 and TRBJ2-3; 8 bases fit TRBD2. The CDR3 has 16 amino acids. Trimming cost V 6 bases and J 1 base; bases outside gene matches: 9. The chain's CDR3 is CASSSGGASGTDTQYF. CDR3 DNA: TGTGCCAGCAGCTCCGGGGGGGCCAGTGGCACAGATACGCAGTATTTT.

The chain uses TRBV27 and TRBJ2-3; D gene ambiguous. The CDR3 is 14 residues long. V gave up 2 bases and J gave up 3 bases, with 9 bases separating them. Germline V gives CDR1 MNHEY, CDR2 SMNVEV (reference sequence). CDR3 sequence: CASSLGRITDTQYF. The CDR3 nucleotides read TGTGCCAGCAGTTTAGGCAGGATTACAGATACGCAGTATTTT.

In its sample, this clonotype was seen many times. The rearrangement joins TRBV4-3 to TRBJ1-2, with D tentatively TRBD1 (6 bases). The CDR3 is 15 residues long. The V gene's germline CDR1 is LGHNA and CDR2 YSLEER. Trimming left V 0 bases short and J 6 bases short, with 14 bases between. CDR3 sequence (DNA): TGCGCCAGCAGCCAAGATTGGTCAGGGGACAATGGCTACACCTTC. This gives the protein CASSQDWSGDNGYTF.

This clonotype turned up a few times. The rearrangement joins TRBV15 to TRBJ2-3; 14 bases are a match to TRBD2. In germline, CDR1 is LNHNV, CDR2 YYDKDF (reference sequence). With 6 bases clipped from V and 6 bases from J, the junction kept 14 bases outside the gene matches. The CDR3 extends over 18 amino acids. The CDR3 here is CATRAGDGTSGRADTQYF. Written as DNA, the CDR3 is TGTGCCACCAGGGCGGGGGACGGGACTAGCGGGAGAGCCGATACGCAGTATTTT.

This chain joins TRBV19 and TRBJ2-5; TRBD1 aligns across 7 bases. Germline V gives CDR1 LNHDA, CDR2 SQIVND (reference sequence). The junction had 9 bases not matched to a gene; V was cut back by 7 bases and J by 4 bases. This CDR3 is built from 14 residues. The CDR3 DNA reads TGTGCCAGTATAGGGACAGAAAAAACAGAGACCCAGTACTTC. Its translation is CASIGTEKTETQYF.

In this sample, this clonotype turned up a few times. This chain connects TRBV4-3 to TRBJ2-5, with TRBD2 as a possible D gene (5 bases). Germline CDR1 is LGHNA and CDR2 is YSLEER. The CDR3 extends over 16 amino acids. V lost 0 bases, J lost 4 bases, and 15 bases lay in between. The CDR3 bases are TGCGCCAGCAGCCAAGAGGGTGGGAGCCCGCTAGAGACCCAGTACTTC. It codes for CASSQEGGSPLETQYF.

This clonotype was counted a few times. The CDR3 region has the DNA TGTGCCAGCAGCTCCAGGCAGGGGGCAGTCTACGAGCAGTACTTC. Protein: CASSSRQGAVYEQYF. The chain combines TRBV7-2 with TRBJ2-7; 8 bases are a match to TRBD1. The V segment lost 4 bases and the J segment 3 bases; nucleotides outside the gene matches: 8. Per germline, CDR1 SGHTA and CDR2 FQGNSA. This CDR3 has 15 amino acids.

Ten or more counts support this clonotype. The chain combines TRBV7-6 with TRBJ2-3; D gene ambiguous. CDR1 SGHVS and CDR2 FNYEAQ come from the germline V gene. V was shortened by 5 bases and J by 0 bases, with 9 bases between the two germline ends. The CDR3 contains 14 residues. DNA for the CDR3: TGTGCCAGCAGCCCAGTACCTAGCACAGATACGCAGTATTTT. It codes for CASSPVPSTDTQYF.

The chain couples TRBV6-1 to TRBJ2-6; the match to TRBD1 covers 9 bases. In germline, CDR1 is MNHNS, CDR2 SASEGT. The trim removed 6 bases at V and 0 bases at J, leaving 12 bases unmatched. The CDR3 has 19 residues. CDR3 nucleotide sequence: TGTGCCAGCAGCCGGCAGATGGGGACAGGGCTCTCTGGGGCCAACGTCCTGACTTTC. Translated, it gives CASSRQMGTGLSGANVLTF.

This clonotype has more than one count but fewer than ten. CDR3: CASSLYGRRAEQYF. The CDR3 coding sequence is TGTGCCAGCAGTTTATATGGGCGCCGGGCCGAGCAGTACTTC. V is TRBV28 and J is TRBJ2-7, with unresolved D. V was cut by 1 base and J by 6 bases, with 13 bases left in between. Germline V gene sequence: CDR1 MDHEN, CDR2 SYDVKM. The length of the CDR3 is 14 residues.

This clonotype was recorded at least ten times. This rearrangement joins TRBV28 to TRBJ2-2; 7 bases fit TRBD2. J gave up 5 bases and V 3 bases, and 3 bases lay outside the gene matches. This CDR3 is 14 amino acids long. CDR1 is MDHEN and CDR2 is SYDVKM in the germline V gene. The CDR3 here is CASSFAGATGELFF. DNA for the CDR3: TGTGCCAGCAGTTTCGCGGGAGCTACCGGGGAGCTGTTTTTT.

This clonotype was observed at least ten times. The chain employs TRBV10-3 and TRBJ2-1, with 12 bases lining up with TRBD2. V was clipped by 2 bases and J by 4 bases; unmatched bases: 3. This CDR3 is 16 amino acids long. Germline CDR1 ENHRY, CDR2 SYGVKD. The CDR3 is CAISERLAGGYNEQFF. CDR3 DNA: TGTGCCATCAGTGAGCGCCTAGCGGGAGGGTACAATGAGCAGTTCTTC.

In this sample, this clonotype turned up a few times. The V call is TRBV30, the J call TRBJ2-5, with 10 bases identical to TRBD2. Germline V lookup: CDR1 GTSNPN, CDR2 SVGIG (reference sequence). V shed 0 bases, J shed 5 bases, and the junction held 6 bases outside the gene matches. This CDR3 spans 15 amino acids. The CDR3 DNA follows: TGTGCCTGGAGTGTACGTCTAGCGGGAGTTGAGACCCAGTACTTC. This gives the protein CAWSVRLAGVETQYF.

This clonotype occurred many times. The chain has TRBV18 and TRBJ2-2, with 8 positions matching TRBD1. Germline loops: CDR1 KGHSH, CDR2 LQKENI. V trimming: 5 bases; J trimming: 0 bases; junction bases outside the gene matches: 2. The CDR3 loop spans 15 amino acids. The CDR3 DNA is TGTGCCAGCTCATCACAGGGGGCGAACACCGGGGAGCTGTTTTTT. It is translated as CASSSQGANTGELFF.

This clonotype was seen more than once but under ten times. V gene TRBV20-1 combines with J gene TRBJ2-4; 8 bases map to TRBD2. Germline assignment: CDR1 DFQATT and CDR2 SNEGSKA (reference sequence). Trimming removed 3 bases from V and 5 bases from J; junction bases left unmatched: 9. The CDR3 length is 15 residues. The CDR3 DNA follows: TGCAGTGCTAGGGGTGGAACGGGACTAGAAAACATTCAGTACTTC. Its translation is CSARGGTGLENIQYF.

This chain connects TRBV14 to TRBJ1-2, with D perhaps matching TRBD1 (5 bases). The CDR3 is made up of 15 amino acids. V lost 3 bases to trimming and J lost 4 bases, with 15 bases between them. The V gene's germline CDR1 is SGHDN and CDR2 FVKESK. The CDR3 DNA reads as TGTGCCAGCAGCCAGCGGGGCGAACAGTTCTATGGCTACACCTTC. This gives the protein CASSQRGEQFYGYTF.

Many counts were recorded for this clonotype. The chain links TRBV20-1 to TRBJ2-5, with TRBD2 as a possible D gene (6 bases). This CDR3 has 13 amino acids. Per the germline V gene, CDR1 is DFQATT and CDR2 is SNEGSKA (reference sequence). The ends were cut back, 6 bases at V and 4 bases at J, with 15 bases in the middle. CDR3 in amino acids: CSAPLTGGETQYF. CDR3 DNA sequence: TGCAGTGCGCCCTTGACCGGGGGAGAGACCCAGTACTTC.

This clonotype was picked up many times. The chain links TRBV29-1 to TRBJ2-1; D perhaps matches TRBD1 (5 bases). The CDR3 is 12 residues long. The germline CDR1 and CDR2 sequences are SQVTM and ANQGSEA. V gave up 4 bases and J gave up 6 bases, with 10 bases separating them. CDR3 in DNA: TGCAGCGTTGTCAGGGCCATCAATGAGCAGTTCTTC. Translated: CSVVRAINEQFF.

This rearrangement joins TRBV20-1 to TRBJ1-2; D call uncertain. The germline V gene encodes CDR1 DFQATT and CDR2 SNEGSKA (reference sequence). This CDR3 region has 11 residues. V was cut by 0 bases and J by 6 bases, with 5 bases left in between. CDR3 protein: CSARDTHGYTF. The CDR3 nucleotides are TGCAGTGCTAGAGATACCCATGGCTACACCTTC.

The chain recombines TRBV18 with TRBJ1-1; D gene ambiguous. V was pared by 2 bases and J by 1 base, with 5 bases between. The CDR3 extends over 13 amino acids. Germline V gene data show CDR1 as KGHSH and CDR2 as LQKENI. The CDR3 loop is CASSPSQNTEAFF. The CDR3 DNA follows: TGTGCCAGCTCACCAAGCCAGAACACTGAAGCTTTCTTT.

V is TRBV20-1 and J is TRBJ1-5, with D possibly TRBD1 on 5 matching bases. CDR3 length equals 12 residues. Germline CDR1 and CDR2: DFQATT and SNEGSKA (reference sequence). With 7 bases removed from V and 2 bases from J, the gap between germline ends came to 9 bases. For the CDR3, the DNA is TGCAGTGGCTTGACAGGCAATCAGCCCCAGCATTTT. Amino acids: CSGLTGNQPQHF.

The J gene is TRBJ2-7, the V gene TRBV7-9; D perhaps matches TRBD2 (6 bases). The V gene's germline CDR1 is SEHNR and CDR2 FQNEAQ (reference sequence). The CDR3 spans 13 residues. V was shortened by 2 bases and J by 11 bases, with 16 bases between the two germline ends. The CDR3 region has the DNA TGTGCCAGCAGCTTACCGGGAGTGATCTCAAAGTACTTC. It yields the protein CASSLPGVISKYF.

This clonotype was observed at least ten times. The CDR3 nucleotides are TGCAGCGTTGCCACAGGCTACGAGCAGTACTTC. The encoded protein is CSVATGYEQYF. The gene calls are TRBV29-1 and TRBJ2-7, with a tentative D call TRBD1 (5 bases). Germline loops: CDR1 SQVTM, CDR2 ANQGSEA. Trimming took 4 bases from V and 3 from J, leaving 7 bases between them. CDR3 size: 11 residues.